This T cell receptor beta chain was recovered during a study of shared clonotypes between healthy human individuals. In the study overall: Each donor's CD8 memory used one plate, CD8 naive two, each CD4 subset three. The study, taken as a whole, reports: In having few donors, the study represented limited genetic and exposure-history diversity.

Sorted-subset replicate PCRs used 150 to 200 ng DNA, some 33,000 T cell genomes. Clones were read by immunoSEQ multiplex PCR, and TCRdb kept only the in-frame ones, dropping some. The table shows about 870,000 clones, with 80% to 95% occurring only once. Cells designated naive CD8 were CD45RO-negative and were positively selected for CCR7, with terminally differentiated effector memory CD45RA+ cells excluded. Comment on this clone: What it binds is not known.

The CDR3 has 15 residues. The germline V and J ends were trimmed by 0 bases and 5 bases, with 13 bases remaining between them. CDR1 is MGHRA and CDR2 is YSYEKL in the germline V gene. This clonotype was sampled from a man aged 30 to 39 in good health. This chain uses TRBV4-1 with TRBJ2-5; tentatively, D is TRBD2 (6 bases). The sample consisted of naive CD8+ T cells sorted from blood. The CDR3 DNA sequence: TGCGCCAGCAGCCAAGAAGAGGGAGGTTATGAGACCCAGTACTTC. Translated: CASSQEEGGYETQYF.